These T cell receptor beta chains were read from a single sample in a study of blood T cell repertoires in COVID-19. Sequencing used immunoSEQ multiplex PCR; TCRdb keeps in-frame clones, though not all of them. The data hold about 66,000 clones, with roughly 89% observed a single time. The sequenced sample was peripheral blood. These receptors were collected from a man between 60 and 75 years old with acute or convalescent COVID-19. CDR3s include the opening cysteine and the closing phenylalanine or tryptophan. Fields, in order: clone size, CDR3 length, J gene, V gene, D gene, CDR3 protein, CDR3 DNA. A D gene is named only where the DNA matches it firmly. Clone size is shown for a subset of rows, as once, few, many or a class of expanded clone.

clone_size: -; cdr3_length: 15; j_call: TRBJ1-6; v_call: TRBV5-1; d_call: -; cdr3_aa: CASSLSAGDNSPLHF; cdr3_nt: TGCGCCAGCAGCTTGAGTGCAGGGGATAATTCACCCCTCCACTTT
clone_size: -; cdr3_length: 15; j_call: TRBJ1-1; v_call: TRBV27; d_call: TRBD1; cdr3_aa: CASSPWTGLNTEAFF; cdr3_nt: TGTGCCAGCAGTCCATGGACAGGATTGAACACTGAAGCTTTCTTT
clone_size: -; cdr3_length: 13; j_call: TRBJ2-7; v_call: TRBV27; d_call: -; cdr3_aa: CASERMHPYEQYF; cdr3_nt: TGTGCCAGCGAGAGGATGCATCCCTACGAGCAGTACTTC
clone_size: -; cdr3_length: 15; j_call: TRBJ1-3; v_call: TRBV30; d_call: -; cdr3_aa: CAWTSIVDSGNTIYF; cdr3_nt: TGTGCCTGGACCAGTATTGTCGACTCTGGAAACACCATATATTTT
clone_size: -; cdr3_length: 14; j_call: TRBJ1-2; v_call: TRBV5-4; d_call: TRBD1; cdr3_aa: CASSQGQGTDGYTF; cdr3_nt: TGTGCCAGCAGCCAAGGACAGGGAACCGACGGCTACACCTTC
clone_size: -; cdr3_length: 16; j_call: TRBJ2-5; v_call: TRBV7-2; d_call: TRBD2; cdr3_aa: CASSLGLAGGQETQYF; cdr3_nt: TGTGCCAGCAGCTTAGGGCTAGCGGGGGGGCAAGAGACCCAGTACTTC
clone_size: -; cdr3_length: 17; j_call: TRBJ1-1; v_call: TRBV21-1; d_call: -; cdr3_aa: CASSPRDPRQGNTEAFF; cdr3_nt: TGTGCCAGCAGCCCACGAGACCCCCGACAGGGGAACACTGAAGCTTTCTTT
clone_size: -; cdr3_length: 11; j_call: TRBJ1-2; v_call: TRBV20-1; d_call: -; cdr3_aa: CSARVLYGYTF; cdr3_nt: TGCAGTGCCAGGGTCCTCTATGGCTACACCTTC
clone_size: -; cdr3_length: 14; j_call: TRBJ1-3; v_call: TRBV28; d_call: TRBD1; cdr3_aa: CASSKQGTGNTIYF; cdr3_nt: TGTGCCAGCAGCAAACAGGGGACTGGAAACACCATATATTTT
clone_size: -; cdr3_length: 15; j_call: TRBJ2-1; v_call: TRBV19; d_call: -; cdr3_aa: CASSIVQGNHNEQFF; cdr3_nt: TGTGCCAGTAGTATTGTACAGGGAAATCACAATGAGCAGTTCTTC
clone_size: -; cdr3_length: 15; j_call: TRBJ2-3; v_call: TRBV7-3; d_call: TRBD1; cdr3_aa: CASSRQGRVTDTQYF; cdr3_nt: TGTGCCAGCAGCAGACAGGGTCGGGTCACAGATACGCAGTATTTT
clone_size: -; cdr3_length: 13; j_call: TRBJ2-7; v_call: TRBV29-1; d_call: TRBD1; cdr3_aa: CSVRTGGGYEQYF; cdr3_nt: TGCAGCGTTCGGACAGGGGGAGGGTACGAGCAGTACTTC
clone_size: -; cdr3_length: 15; j_call: TRBJ2-1; v_call: TRBV5-1; d_call: -; cdr3_aa: CASSLAGNSYNEQFF; cdr3_nt: TGCGCCAGCAGCTTGGCGGGGAATTCCTACAATGAGCAGTTCTTC
clone_size: -; cdr3_length: 15; j_call: TRBJ2-7; v_call: TRBV2; d_call: TRBD1; cdr3_aa: CASSERQQGSYEQYF; cdr3_nt: TGTGCCAGCAGTGAACGGCAACAGGGGTCCTACGAGCAGTACTTC
clone_size: -; cdr3_length: 13; j_call: TRBJ1-1; v_call: TRBV19; d_call: -; cdr3_aa: CASSIDRTVEAFF; cdr3_nt: TGTGCCAGTAGTATAGACCGGACAGTTGAAGCTTTCTTT
clone_size: -; cdr3_length: 11; j_call: TRBJ1-6; v_call: TRBV27; d_call: -; cdr3_aa: CASTMNSPLHF; cdr3_nt: TGTGCCAGCACCATGAATTCACCCCTCCACTTT
clone_size: -; cdr3_length: 15; j_call: TRBJ1-4; v_call: TRBV7-2; d_call: -; cdr3_aa: CASSFRGGVNEKLFF; cdr3_nt: TGTGCCAGCAGCTTTCGAGGAGGGGTCAATGAAAAACTGTTTTTT
clone_size: -; cdr3_length: 15; j_call: TRBJ1-4; v_call: TRBV14; d_call: -; cdr3_aa: CASSQGEGRGEKLFF; cdr3_nt: TGTGCCAGCAGCCAAGGGGAGGGCCGGGGTGAAAAACTGTTTTTT
clone_size: -; cdr3_length: 16; j_call: TRBJ2-1; v_call: TRBV15; d_call: TRBD1; cdr3_aa: CATSTRTGGAFYEQFF; cdr3_nt: TGTGCCACCAGCACGCGGACAGGGGGCGCGTTCTATGAGCAGTTCTTC
clone_size: -; cdr3_length: 13; j_call: TRBJ1-1; v_call: TRBV6-5; d_call: -; cdr3_aa: CASTLRRDTEAFF; cdr3_nt: TGTGCCAGCACTCTCCGGCGGGACACTGAAGCTTTCTTT
clone_size: -; cdr3_length: 18; j_call: TRBJ2-1; v_call: TRBV18; d_call: TRBD1; cdr3_aa: CASSRPLGPGGAYNEQFF; cdr3_nt: TGTGCCAGCTCCCGACCCTTGGGGCCAGGGGGAGCCTACAATGAGCAGTTCTTC
clone_size: once; cdr3_length: 14; j_call: TRBJ1-2; v_call: TRBV27; d_call: -; cdr3_aa: CASSLVPGDYGYTF; cdr3_nt: TGTGCCAGCAGTTTAGTCCCCGGAGACTATGGCTACACCTTC
clone_size: -; cdr3_length: 15; j_call: TRBJ2-7; v_call: TRBV11-2; d_call: TRBD1; cdr3_aa: CASSLETGDIYEQYF; cdr3_nt: TGTGCCAGCAGCTTAGAGACAGGGGATATCTACGAGCAGTACTTC
clone_size: once; cdr3_length: 17; j_call: TRBJ2-1; v_call: TRBV5-1; d_call: TRBD2; cdr3_aa: CASSLAASGGHGNEQFF; cdr3_nt: TGCGCCAGCAGCTTGGCCGCTAGCGGGGGACACGGCAATGAGCAGTTCTTC
clone_size: -; cdr3_length: 14; j_call: TRBJ1-3; v_call: TRBV9; d_call: -; cdr3_aa: CASSGGNSGNTIYF; cdr3_nt: TGTGCCAGCAGCGGAGGGAACTCTGGAAACACCATATATTTT
clone_size: -; cdr3_length: 17; j_call: TRBJ1-1; v_call: TRBV6-4; d_call: TRBD1; cdr3_aa: CASSDRITGEMNTEAFF; cdr3_nt: TGTGCCAGCAGTGACCGGATTACAGGGGAAATGAACACTGAAGCTTTCTTT
clone_size: few; cdr3_length: 15; j_call: TRBJ2-2; v_call: TRBV2; d_call: -; cdr3_aa: CASKGIGINTGELFF; cdr3_nt: TGTGCCAGTAAGGGGATAGGGATCAACACCGGGGAGCTGTTTTTT
clone_size: -; cdr3_length: 14; j_call: TRBJ2-7; v_call: TRBV6-6; d_call: -; cdr3_aa: CASSYPGSSYEQYF; cdr3_nt: TGTGCCAGCAGTTACCCCGGGAGCTCCTACGAGCAGTACTTC
clone_size: -; cdr3_length: 21; j_call: TRBJ1-2; v_call: TRBV27; d_call: TRBD1; cdr3_aa: CASSRYSHPRDRVGGAYGYTF; cdr3_nt: TGTGCCAGCAGCCGATATTCCCACCCCCGGGACAGGGTAGGGGGAGCCTATGGCTACACCTTC
clone_size: -; cdr3_length: 20; j_call: TRBJ2-2; v_call: TRBV5-5; d_call: TRBD2; cdr3_aa: CASSYRDGLAGGRRTGELFF; cdr3_nt: TGTGCCAGCAGTTACAGGGATGGGCTAGCGGGGGGCCGTAGGACCGGGGAGCTGTTTTTT
clone_size: few; cdr3_length: 17; j_call: TRBJ1-1; v_call: TRBV7-8; d_call: -; cdr3_aa: CASSLGTAETYPGGAFF; cdr3_nt: TGTGCCAGCAGCTTAGGGACAGCCGAGACCTACCCGGGGGGAGCTTTCTTT
clone_size: -; cdr3_length: 14; j_call: TRBJ1-5; v_call: TRBV29-1; d_call: TRBD1; cdr3_aa: CSVGRGTGNQPQHF; cdr3_nt: TGCAGCGTTGGCCGCGGGACAGGGAATCAGCCCCAGCATTTT
clone_size: -; cdr3_length: 17; j_call: TRBJ2-2; v_call: TRBV15; d_call: -; cdr3_aa: CATLRRGFSSRTGELFF; cdr3_nt: TGTGCCACTCTAAGACGGGGTTTTAGTTCCCGCACCGGGGAGCTGTTTTTT
clone_size: -; cdr3_length: 13; j_call: TRBJ1-1; v_call: TRBV9; d_call: -; cdr3_aa: CASSPRRGTEAFF; cdr3_nt: TGTGCCAGCAGCCCTCGCAGGGGCACTGAAGCTTTCTTT
clone_size: -; cdr3_length: 14; j_call: TRBJ2-1; v_call: TRBV13; d_call: -; cdr3_aa: CASRSGGLYNEQFF; cdr3_nt: TGTGCCAGCAGGTCGGGGGGCCTCTACAATGAGCAGTTCTTC
clone_size: -; cdr3_length: 16; j_call: TRBJ1-6; v_call: TRBV6-6; d_call: -; cdr3_aa: CASSTEAGMPYSPLHF; cdr3_nt: TGTGCCAGCAGTACCGAGGCGGGCATGCCTTATTCACCCCTCCACTTT
clone_size: -; cdr3_length: 12; j_call: TRBJ1-1; v_call: TRBV14; d_call: -; cdr3_aa: CASSQIRAEAFF; cdr3_nt: TGTGCCAGCAGCCAAATTCGGGCTGAAGCTTTCTTT
clone_size: -; cdr3_length: 17; j_call: TRBJ2-2; v_call: TRBV5-1; d_call: TRBD1; cdr3_aa: CASSGAGTGGLSGELFF; cdr3_nt: TGCGCCAGCAGTGGAGCCGGGACAGGGGGACTTAGCGGGGAGCTGTTTTTT
clone_size: -; cdr3_length: 16; j_call: TRBJ1-1; v_call: TRBV5-5; d_call: TRBD1; cdr3_aa: CASSSYGTGSDTEAFF; cdr3_nt: TGTGCCAGCAGCTCCTACGGGACAGGATCGGACACTGAAGCTTTCTTT
clone_size: -; cdr3_length: 15; j_call: TRBJ1-1; v_call: TRBV5-6; d_call: TRBD1; cdr3_aa: CASSLGDRENTEAFF; cdr3_nt: TGTGCCAGCAGCCTAGGGGACAGAGAGAACACTGAAGCTTTCTTT
clone_size: -; cdr3_length: 16; j_call: TRBJ2-4; v_call: TRBV24-1; d_call: -; cdr3_aa: CATSDSTVLAKNIQYF; cdr3_nt: TGTGCCACCAGTGATTCAACCGTACTAGCCAAAAACATTCAGTACTTC
clone_size: -; cdr3_length: 15; j_call: TRBJ1-6; v_call: TRBV18; d_call: -; cdr3_aa: CASSPRQQYNSPLHF; cdr3_nt: TGTGCCAGCTCACCACGACAGCAGTATAATTCACCCCTCCACTTT
clone_size: -; cdr3_length: 13; j_call: TRBJ1-1; v_call: TRBV2; d_call: -; cdr3_aa: CASSPSLGAEAFF; cdr3_nt: TGTGCCAGCAGCCCGTCTCTTGGGGCGGAAGCTTTCTTT
clone_size: -; cdr3_length: 14; j_call: TRBJ1-2; v_call: TRBV18; d_call: -; cdr3_aa: CASSPARGGYGYTF; cdr3_nt: TGTGCCAGCTCACCAGCGAGGGGAGGCTATGGCTACACCTTC
clone_size: few; cdr3_length: 14; j_call: TRBJ1-4; v_call: TRBV5-6; d_call: TRBD1; cdr3_aa: CASSLQGLGEKLFF; cdr3_nt: TGTGCCAGCAGTCTACAGGGGCTGGGTGAAAAACTGTTTTTT
clone_size: -; cdr3_length: 11; j_call: TRBJ2-7; v_call: TRBV5-6; d_call: -; cdr3_aa: CASSLSDEQYF; cdr3_nt: TGTGCCAGCAGCTTGTCAGACGAGCAGTACTTC
clone_size: -; cdr3_length: 14; j_call: TRBJ2-7; v_call: TRBV7-8; d_call: TRBD1; cdr3_aa: CASSSRDRFYEQYF; cdr3_nt: TGTGCCAGCAGCTCCCGGGACAGGTTTTACGAGCAGTACTTC
clone_size: -; cdr3_length: 14; j_call: TRBJ1-5; v_call: TRBV11-2; d_call: TRBD1; cdr3_aa: CASSSQGTDQPQHF; cdr3_nt: TGTGCCAGCAGCTCACAGGGGACGGATCAGCCCCAGCATTTT
clone_size: -; cdr3_length: 18; j_call: TRBJ1-1; v_call: TRBV4-1; d_call: -; cdr3_aa: CASSQFNQMRAPYTEAFF; cdr3_nt: TGCGCCAGCAGCCAATTCAACCAAATGAGGGCCCCTTACACTGAAGCTTTCTTT
clone_size: -; cdr3_length: 14; j_call: TRBJ2-7; v_call: TRBV9; d_call: TRBD2; cdr3_aa: CASSVAGGRYEQYF; cdr3_nt: TGTGCCAGCAGCGTAGCCGGGGGGAGGTACGAGCAGTACTTC
clone_size: once; cdr3_length: 17; j_call: TRBJ2-6; v_call: TRBV11-2; d_call: TRBD1; cdr3_aa: CASSPGTGISGANVLTF; cdr3_nt: TGTGCCAGCAGCCCCGGGACAGGGATTAGTGGGGCCAACGTCCTGACTTTC
clone_size: -; cdr3_length: 12; j_call: TRBJ1-2; v_call: TRBV19; d_call: -; cdr3_aa: CASIRGDYGYTF; cdr3_nt: TGTGCCAGTATCAGGGGCGACTATGGCTACACCTTC
clone_size: -; cdr3_length: 15; j_call: TRBJ2-7; v_call: TRBV7-9; d_call: -; cdr3_aa: CASSPQEGIAYEQYF; cdr3_nt: TGTGCCAGCAGCCCCCAGGAGGGTATCGCCTACGAGCAGTACTTC
clone_size: -; cdr3_length: 17; j_call: TRBJ1-1; v_call: TRBV7-9; d_call: -; cdr3_aa: CASSLYMVEWMNTEAFF; cdr3_nt: TGTGCCAGCAGCTTATATATGGTGGAGTGGATGAACACTGAAGCTTTCTTT
clone_size: -; cdr3_length: 13; j_call: TRBJ2-7; v_call: TRBV6-6; d_call: -; cdr3_aa: CASSPRVIDEQYF; cdr3_nt: TGTGCCAGCAGCCCCAGGGTGATCGACGAGCAGTACTTC
clone_size: few; cdr3_length: 15; j_call: TRBJ1-2; v_call: TRBV30; d_call: TRBD1; cdr3_aa: CAWTPGQGSGYGYTF; cdr3_nt: TGTGCCTGGACTCCGGGACAGGGGAGTGGCTATGGCTACACCTTC
clone_size: -; cdr3_length: 15; j_call: TRBJ2-2; v_call: TRBV3-1/TRBV3-2; d_call: -; cdr3_aa: CASSKGGQRTGELFF; cdr3_nt: TGTGCCAGCAGCAAAGGTGGACAGCGCACCGGGGAGCTGTTTTTT
clone_size: few; cdr3_length: 15; j_call: TRBJ2-2; v_call: TRBV2; d_call: TRBD1; cdr3_aa: CASSETGGGTGELFF; cdr3_nt: TGTGCCAGCAGTGAGACAGGGGGAGGCACCGGGGAGCTGTTTTTT
clone_size: -; cdr3_length: 14; j_call: TRBJ2-2; v_call: TRBV5-1; d_call: -; cdr3_aa: CASSPKEGTGELFF; cdr3_nt: TGCGCCAGCAGCCCGAAGGAGGGCACCGGGGAGCTGTTTTTT
clone_size: -; cdr3_length: 15; j_call: TRBJ1-1; v_call: TRBV6-2/TRBV6-3; d_call: -; cdr3_aa: CASSSWALMNTEAFF; cdr3_nt: TGTGCCAGCAGTTCCTGGGCACTGATGAACACTGAAGCTTTCTTT